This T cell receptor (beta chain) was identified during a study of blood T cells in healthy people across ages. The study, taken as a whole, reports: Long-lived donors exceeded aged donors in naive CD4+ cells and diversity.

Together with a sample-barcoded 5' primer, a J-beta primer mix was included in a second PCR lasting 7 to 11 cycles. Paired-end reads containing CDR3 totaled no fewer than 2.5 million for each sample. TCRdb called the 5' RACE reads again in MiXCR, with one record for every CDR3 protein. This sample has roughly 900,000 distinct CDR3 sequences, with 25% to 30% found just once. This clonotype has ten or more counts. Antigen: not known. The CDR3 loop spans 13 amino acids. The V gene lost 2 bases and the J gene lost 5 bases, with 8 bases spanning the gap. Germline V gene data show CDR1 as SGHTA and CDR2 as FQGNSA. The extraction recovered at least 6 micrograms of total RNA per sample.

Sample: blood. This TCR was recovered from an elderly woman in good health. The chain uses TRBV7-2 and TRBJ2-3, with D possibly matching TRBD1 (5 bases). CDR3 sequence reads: CASSLFRVDTQYF. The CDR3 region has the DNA TGTGCCAGCAGCTTATTCAGGGTAGATACGCAGTATTTT.